Listed below are T cell receptor beta chains from one sample, sequenced in a study of beta chain features in type 1 diabetes. Profiled with immunoSEQ multiplex PCR; TCRdb holds only in-frame clones, not every one. The sample lists a few hundred thousand clones; approximately 16% were seen once. Sequencing was done on a sample of naive CD4+ T cells from blood. The receptors here all came from a man aged 25-40 years with type 1 diabetes. Both conserved end residues are part of each CDR3. Each record gives: clone size, CDR3 length, D gene, J gene, V gene, CDR3 protein. A D gene is named only where the DNA matches it firmly. A row's size may be missing; if present it is once, few, many or a size class.

>few|11|.|TRBJ1-2|TRBV6-6
CASSVNYGYTF
>few|12|.|TRBJ2-2|TRBV18
CASSPYTGELFF
>.|15|.|TRBJ2-7|TRBV10-3
CAISESGTGTYEQYF
>.|16|TRBD2|TRBJ2-1|TRBV4-2
CASSQASSGRTNEQFF
>.|13|.|TRBJ2-4|TRBV7-2
CASSLDQANIQYF
>few|16|.|TRBJ2-1|TRBV10-3
CAISDPFGFSYNEQFF
>.|16|TRBD2|TRBJ2-1|TRBV13
CASSGPRHLAENEQFF
>.|11|.|TRBJ2-7|TRBV29-1
CSGGSTYEQYF
>few|14|.|TRBJ2-3|TRBV25-1
CASSSRASTDTQYF
>.|17|TRBD2|TRBJ2-7|TRBV7-8
CASSKTRGTSESYEQYF
>few|15|.|TRBJ1-3|TRBV7-2
CASSSSRGLGNTIYF
>few|14|TRBD1|TRBJ1-5|TRBV7-9
CASSRQGGNQPQHF
>.|15|TRBD1|TRBJ2-1|TRBV28
CASSFLGQGNNEQFF
>.|15|.|TRBJ2-1|TRBV7-2
CASSPLISSYNEQFF
>.|16|.|TRBJ1-1|TRBV27
CASSRRPLGGNTEAFF
>.|18|.|TRBJ1-5|TRBV28
CASSFRQGSDYSNQPQHF
>few|13|.|TRBJ2-5|TRBV6-1
CASSGWAKETQYF
>few|11|.|TRBJ1-2|TRBV5-4
CASSFGYGYTF
>few|14|.|TRBJ1-5|TRBV6-5
CASSYSGGLQPQHF
>few|15|.|TRBJ2-6|TRBV6-1
CASMQGASGANVLTF
>.|12|.|TRBJ2-6|TRBV27
CASSFTLGVLTF
>few|15|.|TRBJ2-3|TRBV5-4
CASSLGQHLTDTQYF
>few|14|TRBD2|TRBJ2-3|TRBV5-4
CASRGLAGTDTQYF
>few|12|.|TRBJ2-7|TRBV10-3
CAIEGQKNEQYF
>.|11|TRBD1|TRBJ2-3|TRBV5-4
CASSPGQKEYF
>few|13|.|TRBJ2-5|TRBV25-1
CASSDYRQETQYF
>.|13|.|TRBJ1-2|TRBV18
CASSPSPMGGYTF
>.|17|.|TRBJ2-6|TRBV13
CASSSGRIRSGANVLTF
>.|16|TRBD2|TRBJ2-3|TRBV7-2
CASSWEATSGTDTQYF
>few|17|TRBD2|TRBJ2-3|TRBV11-2
CASSPRLAGGVTDTQYF